The clone carrying this T cell receptor (beta chain) was picked up a small number of times. What it recognizes is unknown. This entry belongs to a study of graft-versus-host responses after intestinal transplantation. General study points: The recipient marrow held GvH clones, and some of them showed up first in ileum or blood.

Using immunoSEQ multiplex PCR, the repertoire was profiled, and TCRdb retains in-frame clones only, with some absent. The top ten clones hold 8% to 10% of a sample with just over 8,000 clones, around 68% of them seen once. Graft tissue was processed to release intraepithelial and lamina propria lymphocytes. The receptor's source is a human patient who received an intestinal transplant, so some T cells may come from the graft donor. The sequences come from ileum tissue, collected around 440 days after transplant.

In DNA form, the CDR3 reads TGTGCCAGCAGTCGGACAAGTCCCAACTATGGCTACACCTTC. Amino acids: CASSRTSPNYGYTF. The genes are TRBV27 and TRBJ1-2; the D gene is possibly TRBD1 (5 bases). Germline V gene lookup returns CDR1 MNHEY and CDR2 SMNVEV (reference sequence). The CDR3 covers 14 residues. Trimming shortened V by 5 bases and J by 2 bases, and 12 bases separated the two germline ends.